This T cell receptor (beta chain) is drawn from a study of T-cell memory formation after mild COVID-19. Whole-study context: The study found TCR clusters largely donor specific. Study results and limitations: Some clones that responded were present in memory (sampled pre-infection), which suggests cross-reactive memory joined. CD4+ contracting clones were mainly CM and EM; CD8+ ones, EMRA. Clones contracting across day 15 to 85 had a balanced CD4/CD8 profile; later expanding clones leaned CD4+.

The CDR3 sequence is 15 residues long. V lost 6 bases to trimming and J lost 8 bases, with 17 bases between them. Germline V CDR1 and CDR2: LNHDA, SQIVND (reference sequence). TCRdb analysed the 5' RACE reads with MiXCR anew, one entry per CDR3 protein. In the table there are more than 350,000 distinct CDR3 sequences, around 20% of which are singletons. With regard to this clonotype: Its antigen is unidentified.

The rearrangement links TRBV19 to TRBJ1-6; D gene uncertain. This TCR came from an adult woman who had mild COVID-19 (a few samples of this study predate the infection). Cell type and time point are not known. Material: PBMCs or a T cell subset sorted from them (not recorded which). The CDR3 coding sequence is TGTGCCAGTAGCCCCGAAGTTCTCGGAGATTCACCCCTCCACTTT. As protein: CASSPEVLGDSPLHF.